These 23 T cell receptor beta chains came from one sample sequenced in a study of read filtering for tumor transcriptome and immune sequencing. From approximately 430 ng of RNA, a library with molecular barcoded alpha/delta and beta/gamma adaptors was made. TCRdb called the reads again in MiXCR, with one record for every CDR3 protein. The sample lists 43,000 or so distinct CDR3 sequences, roughly 20% occurring once. The specimen was a population of CD138-negative cells sorted from bone marrow. The origin of the receptors is a donor aged 40 or over with multiple myeloma.

As for this clonotype: A read error may explain this, as a much larger clone is one base away. This chain links TRBV6-6 with TRBJ1-1; TRBD1 matches 8 bases. V lost 5 bases and J lost 5; bases outside the gene matches: 10. CDR1 and CDR2 from the germline V gene are MNHNY and SVGAGI (reference sequence). The length of the CDR3 is 15 residues. The CDR3 DNA follows: TGTGCCAGCAGTCCGCCGAGACAGGGGTTTACTGAAGCTTTCTTT. As protein: CASSPPRQGFTEAFF.

In regard to this clonotype: An end of the junction differs from the germline gene, which may be a read error. The chain is built from TRBV9 and TRBJ2-1; 9 nucleotides line up with TRBD2. Germline V gives CDR1 SGDLS, CDR2 YYNGEE. CDR3 length: 15 residues. CDR3 amino acids: CASRVGIAGDYEQFF. CDR3 bases: TGTGCCAGCCGCGTAGGAATAGCGGGAGACTATGAGCAGTTCTTC. The whole variable domain, remainder taken from reference TRBV9 and TRBJ2-1, is DSGVTQTPKHLITATGQRVTLRCSPRSGDLSVYWYQQSLDQGLQFLIQYYNGEERAKGNILERFSAQQFPDLHSELNLSSLELGDSALYFCASRVGIAGDYEQFFGPGTRLTVL.

In this sample, this clonotype turned up many times. The chain carries TRBV28 and TRBJ1-5, with no clear D. V shed 6 bases and J shed 2 bases, with 11 bases lying between them. Germline V gives CDR1 MDHEN, CDR2 SYDVKM. The CDR3 is made up of 14 amino acids. The CDR3 here is CASSPPMGNQPQHF. The CDR3 region has the DNA TGTGCCAGCAGCCCCCCAATGGGCAATCAGCCCCAGCATTTT.

The chain employs TRBV29-1 and TRBJ2-7, with 8 bases that match TRBD2. Germline V gives CDR1 SQVTM, CDR2 ANQGSEA. CDR3 length equals 13 residues. V was pared by 5 bases and J by 4 bases, with 7 bases of the junction left unmatched. CDR3 sequence (DNA): TGCAGCGTTAAGAGCGGGAGCGAGTACGAGCAGTACTTC. Translated, it gives CSVKSGSEYEQYF.

About this clonotype itself: This may be a read error, as it is one base from a much larger clone. The CDR3 does not close with the conserved phenylalanine or tryptophan, likely indicating a read error. This chain links TRBV6-2 or TRBV6-3 with TRBJ1-5, with D uncertain. The CDR3 totals 18 residues. Trimming shortened V by 2 bases and J by 2 bases, and 19 bases separated the two germline ends. Germline CDR1 MNHEY, CDR2 SVGEGT. CDR3 nucleotide sequence: TGTGCCAGCAGTTACGCGGTAAGAGGGATTGAAGGCAATCAGCCCCAGCATCTT. Residues: CASSYAVRGIEGNQPQHL.

This clonotype was observed at least ten times. V gene TRBV29-1 combines with J gene TRBJ1-1; TRBD1 matches 8 bases. Germline values: CDR1 SQVTM, CDR2 ANQGSEA. The CDR3 loop spans 13 amino acids. V was clipped by 6 bases and J by 2 bases; unmatched bases: 5. The CDR3 DNA reads TGCAGCGTCACGGGACAGGCAAACACTGAAGCTTTCTTT. Translation gives CSVTGQANTEAFF.

This clonotype was seen ten or more times. This sequence joins TRBV9 and TRBJ2-1; 8 bases fit TRBD1. Germline CDR1 is SGDLS and CDR2 is YYNGEE. The junction had 4 bases not matched to a gene; V was cut back by 4 bases and J by 1 base. The CDR3 length is 15 residues. CDR3 sequence reads: CASSSRDRSYNEQFF. In DNA form, the CDR3 reads TGTGCCAGCAGCTCCCGGGACAGGTCCTACAATGAGCAGTTCTTC.

Sample share makes this clonotype medium-sized (0.01 to 0.1%). V is TRBV20-1 and J is TRBJ2-1; perhaps TRBD2 as D (6 bases). V gave up 3 bases and J gave up 6 bases, with 18 bases separating them. The V gene's germline CDR1 is DFQATT and CDR2 SNEGSKA (reference sequence). The CDR3 is 15 residues long. For the CDR3, the DNA is TGCAGTGCTAGTCACGGGAAGGAGGGAGGCAATGAGCAGTTCTTC. Its protein product is CSASHGKEGGNEQFF.

This clonotype was seen repeatedly, ten times or more. V gene TRBV6-1 combines with J gene TRBJ2-7; TRBD1 aligns across 8 bases. Looked up from germline, CDR1 is MNHNS and CDR2 is SASEGT. This CDR3 is 15 amino acids long. V trimming: 7 bases; J trimming: 0 bases; junction bases outside the gene matches: 8. The CDR3: CASTGDRSSSYEQYF. Written as DNA, the CDR3 is TGTGCCAGCACTGGGGACAGGTCTAGCTCCTACGAGCAGTACTTC.

Sample share makes this clonotype medium-sized. The chain recombines TRBV5-1 with TRBJ2-1; 8 bases line up with TRBD1. Germline-derived CDR1 and CDR2 are SGHRS and YFSETQ. The CDR3 is 15 residues long. V trimming: 0 bases; J trimming: 3 bases; junction bases outside the gene matches: 2. CDR3 protein: CASSLGTGSYNEQFF. DNA of the CDR3: TGCGCCAGCAGCTTGGGGACAGGGAGCTACAATGAGCAGTTCTTC.

This chain uses TRBV20-1 with TRBJ2-1; 10 positions match TRBD2. V lost 1 base to trimming and J lost 10 bases; unmatched junction nucleotides: 7. The CDR3 contains 14 residues. Germline loops: CDR1 DFQATT, CDR2 SNEGSKA (reference sequence). CDR3 region: CSARGLAGYDEQFF. The CDR3 coding sequence is TGCAGTGCTAGAGGACTAGCGGGCTACGACGAGCAGTTCTTC.

In this sample, this clonotype turned up many times. V usage is TRBV4-1 and J usage is TRBJ1-1; weak D call: TRBD1 (5 bases). Germline loops: CDR1 MGHRA, CDR2 YSYEKL. Trimming pared 0 bases from V and 3 bases from J, leaving 14 bases between. This CDR3 has 16 residues. Here the CDR3 reads CASSQDRTGTYTEAFF. CDR3 coding DNA: TGCGCCAGCAGCCAAGATCGCACAGGAACCTACACTGAAGCTTTCTTT.

This clonotype was seen ten or more times. The CDR3 DNA sequence: TGCGCCAGCAGCCAAGTGGGACAGAGGTACAATGAGCAGTTCTTC. This sequence encodes CASSQVGQRYNEQFF. The chain has TRBV4-1 and TRBJ2-1; 7 nucleotides align to TRBD1. The CDR3 is 15 residues long. Germline-derived CDR1 and CDR2 are MGHRA and YSYEKL. V lost 1 base, J lost 4 bases, and 4 bases stayed unmatched.

As to this clonotype: Possible read error: a much larger clone is one base away. The chain uses TRBV12-3 or TRBV12-4 and TRBJ2-2, with D perhaps given as TRBD1 or TRBD2 (6 bases each). The CDR3 length is 15 residues. CDR3 residues: CASTSGHLNTGGLFF. CDR3 nucleotide sequence: TGTGCCAGCACCTCGGGACACTTGAACACCGGGGGGCTGTTTTTT.

This clonotype occurred many times. The rearrangement links TRBV12-3 or TRBV12-4 to TRBJ1-1, with D possibly being TRBD1 (6 bases). This CDR3 comprises 14 residues. V was pared by 3 bases and J by 4 bases, with 12 bases between. The CDR3 sequence is CASSFEGGGTEAFF. In nucleotides, the CDR3 is TGTGCCAGCAGTTTTGAAGGGGGTGGCACTGAAGCTTTCTTT.

This clonotype was recorded many times. This sequence joins TRBV4-3 and TRBJ2-5, with TRBD1 matching 7 bases. Germline V CDR1 and CDR2: LGHNA, YSLEER. V was clipped by 1 base and J by 0 bases; unmatched bases: 14. The CDR3 consists of 19 residues. CDR3 region: CASSQVLPPGQPYQETQYF. The CDR3 DNA reads TGCGCCAGCAGCCAAGTTCTTCCCCCGGGACAGCCGTACCAAGAGACCCAGTACTTC.

Ten or more counts support this clonotype. The rearrangement uses TRBV20-1 and TRBJ2-1, with 7 bases that match TRBD2. V gave up 0 bases and J gave up 8 bases; unmatched junction bases: 7. CDR3 size: 14 residues. Looked up from germline, CDR1 is DFQATT and CDR2 is SNEGSKA (reference sequence). CDR3 bases: TGCAGTGCTAGAGAGAGCGGGGTAGGCGATGAGCAGTTCTTC. This encodes CSARESGVGDEQFF.

The V call is TRBV24-1, the J call TRBJ2-1; no definite D call. With 3 bases removed from V and 8 bases from J, the gap between germline ends came to 13 bases. Germline V gene data show CDR1 as KGHDR and CDR2 as SFDVKD. The CDR3 extends over 14 amino acids. The CDR3: CATSDPSFTHEQFF. CDR3 sequence (DNA): TGTGCCACCAGTGATCCGTCATTCACCCATGAGCAGTTCTTC.

This clonotype was observed many times. The chain recombines TRBV20-1 with TRBJ2-5; 10 nucleotides agree with TRBD2. In germline, CDR1 is DFQATT, CDR2 SNEGSKA (reference sequence). V was clipped by 0 bases and J by 3 bases; unmatched bases: 7. The CDR3 extends over 16 amino acids. In nucleotides, the CDR3 is TGCAGTGCTAGAGATCTTACTAGCGGGACGGAAGAGACCCAGTACTTC. It is translated as CSARDLTSGTEETQYF.

The chain couples TRBV24-1 to TRBJ2-7; the D is unclear. The CDR3 spans 17 residues. V was pared by 2 bases and J by 2 bases, with 18 bases between. Germline CDR1 is KGHDR and CDR2 is SFDVKD. The CDR3 nucleotides are TGTGCCACCAGTGATTCCTCCTCCTTGACTGGGGCCTACGAGCAGTACTTC. It yields the protein CATSDSSSLTGAYEQYF.

The chain is built from TRBV25-1 and TRBJ1-2; maybe TRBD1 (6 bases). The CDR3 has 16 residues. Deletions cut 0 bases from V and 4 bases from J, with 15 bases between. CDR1 MGHDK and CDR2 SYGVNS come from the germline V gene. This chain's CDR3 is CASSEYSGGAGYGYTF. The DNA for the CDR3 is TGTGCCAGCAGTGAATATTCGGGGGGCGCAGGCTATGGCTACACCTTC.

This clonotype was counted a few times. The chain has TRBV5-4 and TRBJ2-1; 7 nucleotides line up with TRBD2. V shed 0 bases, J shed 10 bases, and the junction held 10 bases outside the gene matches. Germline CDR1 and CDR2: SGHNT and YYREEE (reference sequence). This CDR3 is 15 amino acids long. CDR3 nucleotide sequence: TGTGCCAGCAGCTTGGCCGGGACTATCTCCCTGGAGCAGTTCTTC. It codes for CASSLAGTISLEQFF.

This clonotype was counted at least ten times. V usage is TRBV4-1 and J usage is TRBJ2-3; D is possibly TRBD2 (6 bases). Germline CDR1 is MGHRA and CDR2 is YSYEKL. This CDR3 has 14 residues. V shed 4 bases and J shed 0 bases, with 8 bases lying between them. DNA of the CDR3: TGCGCCAGCAGCCGTAGCGGAAGCACAGATACGCAGTATTTT. Its protein product is CASSRSGSTDTQYF.